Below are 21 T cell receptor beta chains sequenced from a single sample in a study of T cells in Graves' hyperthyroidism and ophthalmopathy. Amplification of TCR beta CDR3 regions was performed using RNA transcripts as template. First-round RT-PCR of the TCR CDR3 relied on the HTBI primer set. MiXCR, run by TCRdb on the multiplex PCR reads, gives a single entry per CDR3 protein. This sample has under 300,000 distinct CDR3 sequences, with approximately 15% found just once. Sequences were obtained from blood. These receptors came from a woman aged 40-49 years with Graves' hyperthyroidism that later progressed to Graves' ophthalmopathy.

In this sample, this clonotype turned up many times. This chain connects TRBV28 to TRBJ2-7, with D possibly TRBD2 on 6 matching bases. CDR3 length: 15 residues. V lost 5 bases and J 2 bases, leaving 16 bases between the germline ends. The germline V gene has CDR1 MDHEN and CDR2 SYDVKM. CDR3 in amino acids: CASSQSSVLTYEQYF. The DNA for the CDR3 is TGTGCCAGCAGTCAATCTAGCGTATTAACCTACGAGCAGTACTTC.

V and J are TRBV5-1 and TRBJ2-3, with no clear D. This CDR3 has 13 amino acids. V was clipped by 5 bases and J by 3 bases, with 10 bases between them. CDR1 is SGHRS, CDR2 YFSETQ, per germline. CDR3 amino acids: CASSFTPTDTQYF. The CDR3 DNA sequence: TGCGCCAGCAGTTTTACCCCGACAGATACGCAGTATTTT.

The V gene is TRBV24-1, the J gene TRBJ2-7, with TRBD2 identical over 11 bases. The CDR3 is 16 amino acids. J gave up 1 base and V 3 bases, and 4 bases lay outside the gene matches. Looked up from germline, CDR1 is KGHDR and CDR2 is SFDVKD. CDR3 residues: CATSDGTSGPSYEQYF. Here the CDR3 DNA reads TGTGCCACCAGTGATGGGACTAGCGGACCGTCCTACGAGCAGTACTTC.

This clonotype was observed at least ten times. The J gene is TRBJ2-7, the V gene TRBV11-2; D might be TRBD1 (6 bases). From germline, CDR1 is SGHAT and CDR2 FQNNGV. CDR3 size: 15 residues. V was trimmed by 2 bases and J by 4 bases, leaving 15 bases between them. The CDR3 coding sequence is TGTGCCAGCAGCTTAACGGACAGTGGGGGTTACGAGCAGTACTTC. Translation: CASSLTDSGGYEQYF.

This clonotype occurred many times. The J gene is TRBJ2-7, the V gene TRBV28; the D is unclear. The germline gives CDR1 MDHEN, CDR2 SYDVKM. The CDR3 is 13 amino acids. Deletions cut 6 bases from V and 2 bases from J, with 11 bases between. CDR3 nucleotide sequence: TGTGCCAGCAGGGGCGGAACTACCTACGAGCAGTACTTC. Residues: CASRGGTTYEQYF.

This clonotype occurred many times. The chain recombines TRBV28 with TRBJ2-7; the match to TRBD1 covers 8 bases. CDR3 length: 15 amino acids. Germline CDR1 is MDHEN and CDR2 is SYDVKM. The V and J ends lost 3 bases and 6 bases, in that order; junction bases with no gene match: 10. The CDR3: CASSFIRGLAGEQYF. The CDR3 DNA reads TGTGCCAGCAGTTTCATCAGGGGGCTCGCGGGCGAGCAGTACTTC. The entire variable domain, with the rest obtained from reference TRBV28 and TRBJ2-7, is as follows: DVKVTQSSRYLVKRTGEKVFLECVQDMDHENMFWYRQDPGLGLRLIYFSYDVKMKEKGDIPEGYSVSREKKERFSLILESASTNQTSMYLCASSFIRGLAGEQYFGPGTRLTVT.

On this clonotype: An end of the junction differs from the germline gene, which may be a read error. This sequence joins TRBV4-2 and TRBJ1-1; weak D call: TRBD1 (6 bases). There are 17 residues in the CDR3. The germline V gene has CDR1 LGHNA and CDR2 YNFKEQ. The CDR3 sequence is CASSQGVWTVRNTDAFF. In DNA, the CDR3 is TGTGCCAGCAGCCAAGGAGTTTGGACAGTACGGAACACTGACGCTTTCTTT.

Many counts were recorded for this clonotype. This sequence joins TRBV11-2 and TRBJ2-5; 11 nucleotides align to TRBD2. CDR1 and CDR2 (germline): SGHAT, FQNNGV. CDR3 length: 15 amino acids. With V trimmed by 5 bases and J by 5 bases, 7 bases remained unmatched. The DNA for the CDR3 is TGTGCCAGCAGCCTTATTAGCGGGAGGGCCGAGACCCAGTACTTC. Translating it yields CASSLISGRAETQYF.

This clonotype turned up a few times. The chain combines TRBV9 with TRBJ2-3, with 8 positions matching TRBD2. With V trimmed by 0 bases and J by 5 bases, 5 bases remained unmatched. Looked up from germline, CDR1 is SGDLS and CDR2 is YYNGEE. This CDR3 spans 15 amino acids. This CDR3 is CASSVGGGNGDTQYF. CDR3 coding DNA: TGTGCCAGCAGCGTAGGCGGGGGGAATGGAGATACGCAGTATTTT.

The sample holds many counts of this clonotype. The CDR3 sequence: CASSYLGQSYEQYF. Written as DNA, the CDR3 is TGTGCCAGCAGTTATCTCGGACAGAGCTACGAGCAGTACTTC. V gene TRBV27 combines with J gene TRBJ2-7, with D possibly TRBD1 on 6 matching bases. From germline, CDR1 is MNHEY and CDR2 SMNVEV (reference sequence). CDR3 length: 14 amino acids. V was cut by 4 bases and J by 3 bases, with 13 bases left in between.

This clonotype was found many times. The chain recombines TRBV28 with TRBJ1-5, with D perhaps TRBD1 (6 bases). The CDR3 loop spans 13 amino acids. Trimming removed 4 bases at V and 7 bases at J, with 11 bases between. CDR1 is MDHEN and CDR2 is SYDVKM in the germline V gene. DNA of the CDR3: TGTGCCAGCAGTTCTTACAGGGAGCAGCCCCAGCATTTT. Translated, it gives CASSSYREQPQHF.

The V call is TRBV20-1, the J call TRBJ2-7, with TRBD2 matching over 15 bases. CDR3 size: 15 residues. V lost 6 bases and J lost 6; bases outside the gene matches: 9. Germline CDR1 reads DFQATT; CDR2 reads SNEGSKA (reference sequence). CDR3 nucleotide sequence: TGCAGTGCCAAACGGACTAGCGGGAGGGCGAGCGAGCAGTACTTC. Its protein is CSAKRTSGRASEQYF.

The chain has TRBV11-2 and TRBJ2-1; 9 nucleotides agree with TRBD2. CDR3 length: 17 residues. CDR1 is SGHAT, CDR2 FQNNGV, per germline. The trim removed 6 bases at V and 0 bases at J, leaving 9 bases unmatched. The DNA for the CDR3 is TGTGCCAGCAGACCAATAGCGGGAGCGATCTCCTACAATGAGCAGTTCTTC. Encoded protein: CASRPIAGAISYNEQFF.

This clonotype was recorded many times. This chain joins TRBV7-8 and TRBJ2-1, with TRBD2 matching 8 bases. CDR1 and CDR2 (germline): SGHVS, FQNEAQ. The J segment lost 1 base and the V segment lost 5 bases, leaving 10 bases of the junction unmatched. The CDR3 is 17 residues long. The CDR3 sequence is CASSPWSTGGSYNEQFF. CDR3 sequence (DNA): TGTGCCAGCAGCCCCTGGTCGACGGGAGGGTCCTACAATGAGCAGTTCTTC. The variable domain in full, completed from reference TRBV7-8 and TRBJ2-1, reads GAGVSQSPRYKVAKRGQDVALRCDPISGHVSLFWYQQALGQGPEFLTYFQNEAQLDKSGLPSDRFFAERPEGSVSTLKIQRTQQEDSAVYLCASSPWSTGGSYNEQFFGPGTRLTVL.

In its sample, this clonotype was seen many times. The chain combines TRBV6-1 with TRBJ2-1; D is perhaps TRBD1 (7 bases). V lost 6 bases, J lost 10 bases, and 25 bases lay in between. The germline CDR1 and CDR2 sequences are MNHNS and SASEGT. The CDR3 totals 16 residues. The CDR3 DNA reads TGTGCCAGCAGGGGAGGTAGAGGGGGCGCCTCATGGGAGCAGTTCTTC. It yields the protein CASRGGRGGASWEQFF.

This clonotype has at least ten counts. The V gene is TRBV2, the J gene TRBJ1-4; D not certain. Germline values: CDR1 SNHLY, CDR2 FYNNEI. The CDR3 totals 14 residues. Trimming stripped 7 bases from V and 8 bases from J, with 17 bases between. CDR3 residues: CASKERWVVEKLFF. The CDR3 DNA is TGTGCCAGCAAAGAACGTTGGGTCGTCGAAAAACTGTTTTTT.

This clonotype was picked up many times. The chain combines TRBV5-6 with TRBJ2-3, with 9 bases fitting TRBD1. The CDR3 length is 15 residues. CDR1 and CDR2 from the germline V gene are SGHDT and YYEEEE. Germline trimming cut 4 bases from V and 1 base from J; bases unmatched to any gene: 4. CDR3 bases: TGTGCCAGCAGCCCTGGACAGGGGCGCACAGATACGCAGTATTTT. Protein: CASSPGQGRTDTQYF. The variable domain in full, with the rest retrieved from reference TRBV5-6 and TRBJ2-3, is DAGVTQSPTHLIKTRGQQVTLRCSPKSGHDTVSWYQQALGQGPQFIFQYYEEEERQRGNFPDRFSGHQFPNYSSELNVNALLLGDSALYLCASSPGQGRTDTQYFGPGTRLTVL.

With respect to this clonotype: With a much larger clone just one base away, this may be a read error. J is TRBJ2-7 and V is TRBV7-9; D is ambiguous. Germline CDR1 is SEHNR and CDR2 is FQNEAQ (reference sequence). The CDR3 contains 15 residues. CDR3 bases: TGTGCCAGCAGCTTCCAAGTAGCTGCCTCTTACGAGCACTACTTC. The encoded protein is CASSFQVAASYEHYF.

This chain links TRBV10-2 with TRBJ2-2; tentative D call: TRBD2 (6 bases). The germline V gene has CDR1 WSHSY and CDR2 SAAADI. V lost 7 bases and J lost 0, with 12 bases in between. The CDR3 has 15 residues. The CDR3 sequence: CASIPAGTNTGELFF. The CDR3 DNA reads TGCGCCAGCATCCCGGCGGGGACGAACACCGGGGAGCTGTTTTTT.

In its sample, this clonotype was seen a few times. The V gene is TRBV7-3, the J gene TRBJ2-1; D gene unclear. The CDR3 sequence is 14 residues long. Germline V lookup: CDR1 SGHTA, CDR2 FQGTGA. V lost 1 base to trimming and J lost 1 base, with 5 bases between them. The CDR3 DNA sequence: TGTGCCAGCAGCTTAAAACATTCCTACAATGAGCAGTTCTTC. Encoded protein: CASSLKHSYNEQFF.

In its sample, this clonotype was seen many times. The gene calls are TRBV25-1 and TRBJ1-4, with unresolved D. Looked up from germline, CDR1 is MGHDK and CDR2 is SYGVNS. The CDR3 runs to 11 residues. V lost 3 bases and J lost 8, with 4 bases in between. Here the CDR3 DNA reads TGTGCCAGCAGTGACTTGGAAAAACTGTTTTTT. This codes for CASSDLEKLFF.